This T cell receptor beta chain emerged from a study of neoadjuvant nivolumab and ipilimumab in lung cancer. Study results and limitations: Resected-tumor TCR richness correlated positively with pretherapy blood richness.

This clone has a single count. Its antigen is unknown. The table came from immunoSEQ multiplex PCR; TCRdb's copy has only in-frame clones and leaves some out. This sample has some 43,000 clones, with approximately 90% found just once. The CDR3 runs to 15 residues. Per the germline V gene, CDR1 is MNHNY and CDR2 is SVGAGI (reference sequence). J lost 2 bases, V lost 5 bases, and 8 bases had no gene match. The chain is built from TRBV6-6 and TRBJ2-7; 8 bases agree with TRBD2. This sequence was found in an adult with non-small cell lung cancer. Some clones in this sample may be carry-over from other donors' samples. The starting material was blood, obtained before neoadjuvant nivolumab, alone or with ipilimumab. CDR3 protein: CASSRFREGPYEQYF. CDR3 sequence (DNA): TGTGCCAGCAGTCGGTTTCGGGAGGGCCCCTACGAGCAGTACTTC.